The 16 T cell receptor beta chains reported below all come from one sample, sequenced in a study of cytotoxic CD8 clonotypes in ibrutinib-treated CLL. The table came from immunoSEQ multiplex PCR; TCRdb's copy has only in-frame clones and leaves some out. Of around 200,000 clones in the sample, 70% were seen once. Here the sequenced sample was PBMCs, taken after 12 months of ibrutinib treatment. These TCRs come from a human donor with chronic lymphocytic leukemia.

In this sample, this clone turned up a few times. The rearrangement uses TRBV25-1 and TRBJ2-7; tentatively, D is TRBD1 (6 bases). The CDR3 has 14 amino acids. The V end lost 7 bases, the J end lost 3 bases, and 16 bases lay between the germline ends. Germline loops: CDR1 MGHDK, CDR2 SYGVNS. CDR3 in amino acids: CASTPGHKRYEQYF. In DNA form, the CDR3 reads TGTGCCAGCACCCCGGGACACAAGCGCTACGAGCAGTACTTC.

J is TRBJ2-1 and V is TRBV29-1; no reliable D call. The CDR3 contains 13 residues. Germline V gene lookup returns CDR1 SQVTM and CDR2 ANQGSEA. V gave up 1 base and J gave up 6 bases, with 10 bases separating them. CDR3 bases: TGCAGCGTTGAAGGTCAACGTCGCAATGAGCAGTTCTTC. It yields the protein CSVEGQRRNEQFF.

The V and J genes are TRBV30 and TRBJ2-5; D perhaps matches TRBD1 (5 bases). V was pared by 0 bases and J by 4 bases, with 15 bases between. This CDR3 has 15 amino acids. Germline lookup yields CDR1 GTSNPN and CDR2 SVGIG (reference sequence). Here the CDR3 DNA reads TGTGCCTGGAGTGTACCAGGGATCTTGCCAGAGACCCAGTACTTC. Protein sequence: CAWSVPGILPETQYF.

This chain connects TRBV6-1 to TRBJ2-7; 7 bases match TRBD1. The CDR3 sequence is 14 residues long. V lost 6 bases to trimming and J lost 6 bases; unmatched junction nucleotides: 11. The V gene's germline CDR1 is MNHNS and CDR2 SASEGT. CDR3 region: CASRPRDSSSEQYF. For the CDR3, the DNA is TGTGCCAGCAGACCTCGGGACAGTTCTTCCGAGCAGTACTTC.

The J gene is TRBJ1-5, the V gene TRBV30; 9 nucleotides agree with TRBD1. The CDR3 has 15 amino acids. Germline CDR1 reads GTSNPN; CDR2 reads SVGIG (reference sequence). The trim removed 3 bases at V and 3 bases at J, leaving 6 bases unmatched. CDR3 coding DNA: TGTGCCTGGAGGCCGACAGGGGGGGACAATCAGCCCCAGCATTTT. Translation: CAWRPTGGDNQPQHF.

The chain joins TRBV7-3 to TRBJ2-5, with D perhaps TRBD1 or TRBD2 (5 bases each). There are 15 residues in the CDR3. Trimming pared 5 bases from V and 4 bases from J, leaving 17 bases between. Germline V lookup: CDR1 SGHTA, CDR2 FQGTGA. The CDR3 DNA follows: TGTGCCAGCAGCACAGAGGGGTTATGGGGAGAGACCCAGTACTTC. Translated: CASSTEGLWGETQYF.

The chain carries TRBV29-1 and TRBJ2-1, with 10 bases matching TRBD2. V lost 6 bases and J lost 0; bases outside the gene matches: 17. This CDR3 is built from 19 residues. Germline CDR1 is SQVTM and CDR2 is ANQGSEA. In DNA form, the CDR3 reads TGCAGCGTGGGAACCAGGGGATCCGGGACTAGCGTCTCCTACAATGAGCAGTTCTTC. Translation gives CSVGTRGSGTSVSYNEQFF.

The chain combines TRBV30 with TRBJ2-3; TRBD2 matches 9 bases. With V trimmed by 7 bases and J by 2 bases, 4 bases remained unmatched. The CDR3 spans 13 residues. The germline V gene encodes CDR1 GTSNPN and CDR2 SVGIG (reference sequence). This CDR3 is CALSGGLTDTQYF. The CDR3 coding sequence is TGTGCCTTAAGCGGGGGGCTCACAGATACGCAGTATTTT.

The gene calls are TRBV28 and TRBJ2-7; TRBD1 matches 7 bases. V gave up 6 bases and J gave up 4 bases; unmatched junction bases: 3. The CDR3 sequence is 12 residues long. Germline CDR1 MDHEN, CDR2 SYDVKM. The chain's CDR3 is CASSPGGYEQYF. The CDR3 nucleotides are TGTGCCAGCAGCCCAGGGGGTTACGAGCAGTACTTC.

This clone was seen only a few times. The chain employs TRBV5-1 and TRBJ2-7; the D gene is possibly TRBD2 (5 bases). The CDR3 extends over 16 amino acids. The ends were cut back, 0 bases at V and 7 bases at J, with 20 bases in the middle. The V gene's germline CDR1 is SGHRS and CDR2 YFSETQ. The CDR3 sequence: CASSLAERGLGEEQYF. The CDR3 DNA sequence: TGCGCCAGCAGCTTGGCCGAGAGAGGGCTGGGAGAGGAGCAGTACTTC.

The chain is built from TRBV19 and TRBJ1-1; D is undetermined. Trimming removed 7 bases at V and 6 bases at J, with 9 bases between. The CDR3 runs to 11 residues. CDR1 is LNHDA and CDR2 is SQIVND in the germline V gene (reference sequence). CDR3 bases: TGTGCCAGTACGGGGTACGCTGAAGCTTTCTTT. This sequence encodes CASTGYAEAFF. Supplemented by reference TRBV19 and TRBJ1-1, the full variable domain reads DGGITQSPKYLFRKEGQNVTLSCEQNLNHDAMYWYRQDPGQGLRLIYYSQIVNDFQKGDIAEGYSVSREKKESFPLTVTSAQKNPTAFYLCASTGYAEAFFGQGTRLTVV.

The CDR3: CASSRTVQNIQYF. The CDR3 region has the DNA TGTGCCAGCAGTCGGACAGTTCAAAACATTCAGTACTTC. The chain has TRBV27 and TRBJ2-4; tentative D call: TRBD1 (6 bases). This CDR3 is 13 amino acids long. The ends were cut back, 5 bases at V and 5 bases at J, with 10 bases in the middle. The germline V gene has CDR1 MNHEY and CDR2 SMNVEV (reference sequence).

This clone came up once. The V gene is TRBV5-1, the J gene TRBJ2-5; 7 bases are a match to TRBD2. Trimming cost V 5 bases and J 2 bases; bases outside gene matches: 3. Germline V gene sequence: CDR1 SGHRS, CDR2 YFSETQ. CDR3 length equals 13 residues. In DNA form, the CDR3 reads TGCGCCAGCAGTACGGGGGGTCAAGAGACCCAGTACTTC. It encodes CASSTGGQETQYF. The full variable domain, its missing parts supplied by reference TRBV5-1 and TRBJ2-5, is KAGVTQTPRYLIKTRGQQVTLSCSPISGHRSVSWYQQTPGQGLQFLFEYFSETQRNKGNFPGRFSGRQFSNSRSEMNVSTLELGDSALYLCASSTGGQETQYFGPGTRLLVL.

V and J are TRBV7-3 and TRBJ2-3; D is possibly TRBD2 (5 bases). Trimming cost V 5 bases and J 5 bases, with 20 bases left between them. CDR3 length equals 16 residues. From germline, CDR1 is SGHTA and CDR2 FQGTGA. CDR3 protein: CASSPAGGRAGDTQYF. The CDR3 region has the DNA TGTGCCAGCAGCCCCGCCGGAGGCCGGGCGGGAGATACGCAGTATTTT.

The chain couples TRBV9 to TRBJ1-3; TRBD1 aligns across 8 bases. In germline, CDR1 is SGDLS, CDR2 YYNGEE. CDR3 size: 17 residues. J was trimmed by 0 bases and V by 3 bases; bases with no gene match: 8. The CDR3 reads CASSGWDRISSGNTIYF. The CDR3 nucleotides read TGTGCCAGCAGCGGATGGGACAGGATAAGCTCTGGAAACACCATATATTTT.

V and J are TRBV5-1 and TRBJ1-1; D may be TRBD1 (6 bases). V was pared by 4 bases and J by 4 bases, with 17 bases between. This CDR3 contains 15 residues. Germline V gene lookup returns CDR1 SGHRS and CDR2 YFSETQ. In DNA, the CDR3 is TGCGCCAGCAGCCCGACCGGGGGGGCGGCCACTGAAGCTTTCTTT. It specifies CASSPTGGAATEAFF.